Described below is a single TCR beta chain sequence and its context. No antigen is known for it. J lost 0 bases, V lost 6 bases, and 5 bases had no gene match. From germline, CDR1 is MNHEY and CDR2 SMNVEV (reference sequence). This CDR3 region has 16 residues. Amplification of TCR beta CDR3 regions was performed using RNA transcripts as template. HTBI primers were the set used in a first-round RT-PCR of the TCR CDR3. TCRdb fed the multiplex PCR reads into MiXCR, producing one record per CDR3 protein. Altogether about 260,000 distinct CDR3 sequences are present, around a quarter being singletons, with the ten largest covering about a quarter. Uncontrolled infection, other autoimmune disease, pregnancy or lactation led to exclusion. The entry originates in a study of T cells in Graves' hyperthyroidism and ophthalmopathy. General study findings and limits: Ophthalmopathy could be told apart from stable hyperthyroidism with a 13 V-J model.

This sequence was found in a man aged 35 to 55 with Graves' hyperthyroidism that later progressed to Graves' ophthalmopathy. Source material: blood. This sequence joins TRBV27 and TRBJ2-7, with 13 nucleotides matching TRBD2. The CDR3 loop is CASSLRLAGGSYEQYF. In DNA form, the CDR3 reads TGTGCCAGCAGCCTTAGACTAGCGGGGGGCTCCTACGAGCAGTACTTC.